This T cell receptor (beta chain) is drawn from a study of a mutant IDH1 vaccine in newly diagnosed glioma. As for the study in general: There were eight vaccinations for patients, given in weeks 1, 3, 5, 7, 11, 15, 19 and 23. Either 4-6 weeks after radiotherapy alone or alongside temozolomide, vaccination was begun. Study-level points and caveats: Seemingly, top peripheral T cell clonotype changes bore no relation to pseudoprogression.

This clone has a single count. Its antigen remains unidentified. Noted time point: week 23, last vaccination. What each vaccine dose contained was 300 ug of mutant IDH1 20-mer peptide, accompanied by topical imiquimod. Astrocytomas that were new, WHO grade 3 or 4, IDH1-mutant and ATRX-lost were present in the donors. CDR3 length: 16 residues. J lost 4 bases, V lost 2 bases, and 7 bases had no gene match. The germline gives CDR1 MNHNY, CDR2 SVGAGI (reference sequence). Generated by immunoSEQ multiplex PCR, the TCRdb table keeps only in-frame clones and is missing some. The sample consists of 25,000 to 30,000 clones, about four fifths of them appearing once.

Sample: PBMCs, taken from a glioma patient whose treatment included an IDH1 peptide vaccine. This chain links TRBV6-6 with TRBJ1-3, with TRBD1 identical over 8 bases. The source of this sequence is a woman aged 25 to 39 with glioma. The CDR3 DNA sequence: TGTGCCAGCAGTTACCGACAGGGGACGGGAGGAAACACCATATATTTT. Translated, it gives CASSYRQGTGGNTIYF.